The TCR beta chain described here comes from a study of radiotherapy plus CTLA-4 blockade in lung cancer. The V segment lost 2 bases and the J segment 5 bases; nucleotides outside the gene matches: 6. CDR1 is SEHNR, CDR2 FQNEAQ, per germline (reference sequence). This CDR3 has 16 amino acids. Notes on the study in general: Expansion of tumor-derived TCR clones was observed in blood after radiotherapy plus ipilimumab. Increased serum interferon-beta after radiation also reportedly predicted response strongly.

This clone was seen only once. Its antigen is undetermined. The assay was immunoSEQ multiplex PCR, and TCRdb's table has in-frame clones only and misses some. The data contain more than 55,000 clones, approximately 84% of them singletons. This TCR was recovered from a human donor with non-small cell lung cancer whose response to radiotherapy plus ipilimumab could not be evaluated. The starting material was peripheral blood, obtained from a patient treated with radiotherapy plus ipilimumab. J is TRBJ2-1 and V is TRBV7-9; 10 bases match TRBD2. The CDR3 region is CASSLRPSGGHNEQFF. DNA of the CDR3: TGTGCCAGCAGCTTAAGGCCTAGCGGGGGCCACAATGAGCAGTTCTTC. The full variable domain, its missing parts supplied by reference TRBV7-9 and TRBJ2-1, is DTGVSQNPRHKITKRGQNVTFRCDPISEHNRLYWYRQTLGQGPEFLTYFQNEAQLEKSRLLSDRFSAERPKGSFSTLEIQRTEQGDSAMYLCASSLRPSGGHNEQFFGPGTRLTVL.